The next 6 T cell receptor beta chains were all read from a single sample in a study of cytomegalovirus exposure and HLA in healthy donors. Both 60 Vbeta primers and 13 Jbeta primers went into the PCR. Only in-frame clones appear in the TCRdb table, and some are missing; sequencing was by immunoSEQ multiplex PCR. Altogether about 150,000 clones are present, over 65% being singletons, with the ten largest covering approximately 4%. Sequenced input: PBMCs. All receptors come from a woman aged 40 to 49 in good health and CMV-seronegative.

This clone came up a few times. One junction end disagrees with the germline gene, perhaps due to a read error. This CDR3 is CASREDGRREKLFF. The DNA for the CDR3 is TGTGCCAGCAGAGAAGACGGGAGGAGGGAAAAACTGTTTTTT. This chain uses TRBV6-1 with TRBJ1-4; no clear D. The CDR3 is made up of 14 amino acids. Germline CDR1 MNHNS, CDR2 SASEGT.

The CDR3 DNA reads as TGTGCCTGGAGTAACCTGGACAGGGACACCGGGGAGCTGTTTTTT. Translation: CAWSNLDRDTGELFF. The V and J genes are TRBV30 and TRBJ2-2; 8 nucleotides agree with TRBD1. After removal of 2 bases from V and 3 bases from J, the junction contained 5 bases not matched to a gene. The CDR3 length is 15 residues. CDR1 and CDR2 from the germline V gene are GTSNPN and SVGIG (reference sequence).

J is TRBJ2-1 and V is TRBV7-9; D gene unclear. This CDR3 has 14 amino acids. In germline, CDR1 is SEHNR, CDR2 FQNEAQ (reference sequence). V shed 1 base and J shed 4 bases, with 8 bases lying between them. CDR3 coding DNA: TGTGCCAGCAGCTTAGGTCAGGCTTACAATGAGCAGTTCTTC. It encodes CASSLGQAYNEQFF. The full variable domain, its missing parts supplied by reference TRBV7-9 and TRBJ2-1, is DTGVSQNPRHKITKRGQNVTFRCDPISEHNRLYWYRQTLGQGPEFLTYFQNEAQLEKSRLLSDRFSAERPKGSFSTLEIQRTEQGDSAMYLCASSLGQAYNEQFFGPGTRLTVL.

V usage is TRBV6-5 and J usage is TRBJ1-1; 7 bases map to TRBD1. The J segment lost 4 bases and the V segment lost 2 bases, leaving 4 bases of the junction unmatched. Germline CDR1 MNHEY, CDR2 SVGAGI. The CDR3 consists of 14 residues. CDR3 nucleotides: TGTGCCAGCAGTTACCGAGCAGGGGGCACTGAAGCTTTCTTT. This codes for CASSYRAGGTEAFF.

The chain has TRBV12-1 and TRBJ2-5; TRBD2 is the table's D call and was not checked against the DNA. TRBV12-1 is classified as a pseudogene. The CDR3 covers 15 residues. Here the CDR3 DNA reads TGTGCCAGCAGCTTCCAGCGGGGCCTCCAAGAGACCCAGTACTTC. Translated, it gives CASSFQRGLQETQYF.

V and J are TRBV30 and TRBJ1-5, with no clear D. Trimming pared 1 base from V and 0 bases from J, leaving 7 bases between. This CDR3 spans 14 amino acids. Germline-derived CDR1 and CDR2 are GTSNPN and SVGIG (reference sequence). For the CDR3, the DNA is TGTGCCTGGAGTGACACCCTTAGCAATCAGCCCCAGCATTTT. This encodes CAWSDTLSNQPQHF.